This section outlines one T cell receptor (beta chain) sequence together with its context. What it binds is not known. These data are taken from a study of memory CD4+ T cells and cytomegalovirus serostatus. Study details: Donors were healthy Belgian adults, 10 or so CMV seropositive and 20 to 30 seronegative. Study-wide findings and caveats: About 40% of the roughly 160 known CMV-associated TCRbeta sequences appeared in CD4+ memory.

The CDR3 sequence is 14 residues long. Germline V CDR1 and CDR2: LNHNV, YYDKDF (reference sequence). Deletions cut 1 base from V and 8 bases from J, with 14 bases between. Single viable CD3+CD4+CD8-CD45RO+ cells were sorted as the memory CD4+ T cells. In the source study's methods: Out-of-frame sequences were removed, leaving 2 million to 2.5 million distinct TCRbeta sequences. Generated by immunoSEQ multiplex PCR, the TCRdb table keeps only in-frame clones and is missing some. V, J and clone size were drawn from that table, and D and trimming were deduced from the DNA. The sample comprises around 25,000 clones, 75% of which are singletons, and around 1% rests with the top ten.

The sample taken for sequencing was memory CD4+ T cells from blood. The chain couples TRBV15 to TRBJ1-2; D is unclear. This clonotype was sampled from an adult in good health and CMV-seronegative. Written as DNA, the CDR3 is TGTGCCACCAGCAGAGGTTCGGCACTCGAAGGCTACACCTTC. This gives the protein CATSRGSALEGYTF.